Below, one T cell receptor (beta chain) is given with its context. These data are taken from a study of blood T cell repertoires in COVID-19. Study summary: The United States, Italy and Spain provided the acute and convalescent COVID-19 samples. From T cells, B-cell-depleted T cells, or PBMCs came the material, which was cDNA or gDNA.

Sequenced by immunoSEQ multiplex PCR; TCRdb stores in-frame clones only, minus some. The repertoire holds approximately 280,000 clones, with 90% as singletons. This CDR3 is built from 16 residues. CDR1 and CDR2 (germline): SGHRS, YFSETQ. V was pared by 2 bases and J by 0 bases, with 6 bases of the junction left unmatched. V and J are TRBV5-1 and TRBJ2-3, with TRBD2 matching over 7 bases. This TCR derives from a woman aged 18-35 years with acute COVID-19. Sequences were obtained from PBMCs or T cells enriched from blood (not recorded which). CDR3 in amino acids: CASSFTSVSSTDTQYF. The CDR3 DNA reads TGCGCCAGCAGCTTTACTAGCGTATCTAGCACAGATACGCAGTATTTT. Full variable domain (remainder filled in from reference TRBV5-1 and TRBJ2-3): KAGVTQTPRYLIKTRGQQVTLSCSPISGHRSVSWYQQTPGQGLQFLFEYFSETQRNKGNFPGRFSGRQFSNSRSEMNVSTLELGDSALYLCASSFTSVSSTDTQYFGPGTRLTVL.